Listed below are T cell receptor beta chains from one sample, sequenced in a study of response to subunit inactivated influenza vaccine. In TCRdb, the RT-PCR reads were re-called with MiXCR into one record per CDR3 protein. The sample carries a few hundred thousand distinct CDR3 sequences, around a fifth recorded once. The specimen was PBMCs from blood, collected less than 22 months after vaccination. The receptors derive from a man between 50 and 69 years old who received an inactivated influenza vaccine. CDR3s include the opening cysteine and the closing phenylalanine or tryptophan. A D gene is named only where the DNA matches it firmly. Not all rows give a size; the values are once, few, many and, for expanded clones, a class.

V gene	clone size	D gene	J gene	CDR3 protein	CDR3 DNA
TRBV30	few	NA	TRBJ2-7	CAWKPYRGTYEQYF	TGTGCCTGGAAGCCCTATCGGGGGACCTACGAGCAGTACTTC
TRBV11-2	NA	TRBD1	TRBJ1-5	CASSLGGTVNQPQHF	TGTGCCAGCAGCTTAGGAGGGACAGTCAATCAGCCCCAGCATTTT
TRBV6-1	NA	TRBD1	TRBJ2-7	CASRSDREGTYEQYF	TGTGCCAGCAGAAGCGACAGGGAAGGCACCTACGAGCAGTACTTC
TRBV5-1	many	NA	TRBJ1-1	CASSLDRPKAEAFF	TGCGCCAGCAGCTTGGACAGGCCCAAGGCTGAAGCTTTCTTT
TRBV28	few	TRBD2	TRBJ2-1	CASSLIAGGYNEQFF	TGTGCCAGCAGTTTAATAGCGGGAGGCTACAATGAGCAGTTCTTC
TRBV20-1	NA	TRBD1	TRBJ1-1	CSARQGVTEAFF	TGCAGTGCTAGACAGGGGGTGACTGAAGCTTTCTTT
TRBV18	NA	TRBD1	TRBJ1-1	CASSPGTGPLNTEAFF	TGTGCCAGCTCACCCGGGACAGGGCCATTGAACACTGAAGCTTTCTTT
TRBV4-1	few	NA	TRBJ1-5	CASSQVGGVGQPQHF	TGCGCCAGCAGCCAAGTCGGAGGGGTCGGACAGCCCCAGCATTTT
TRBV20-1	NA	NA	TRBJ1-1	CSAGRMTEAFF	TGCAGTGCTGGACGGATGACTGAAGCTTTCTTT
TRBV29-1	once	TRBD1	TRBJ2-7	CSAGTGGIEQYF	TGCAGCGCTGGGACAGGGGGAATTGAGCAGTACTTC
TRBV5-1	NA	NA	TRBJ1-2	CASSLATGGSPYGYTF	TGCGCCAGCAGCTTGGCCACTGGGGGATCGCCCTATGGCTACACCTTC
TRBV3-1	many	TRBD2	TRBJ2-1	CASSQGEGRYNEQFF	TGTGCCAGCAGCCAAGGGGAGGGCCGTTACAATGAGCAGTTCTTC
TRBV6-2/TRBV6-3	NA	NA	TRBJ1-5	CASSYGTYDQPQHF	TGTGCCAGCAGTTACGGGACTTATGACCAGCCCCAGCATTTT
TRBV28	many	NA	TRBJ2-4	CASSLGTGRDIQYF	TGTGCCAGCAGTCTTGGGACTGGGCGCGACATTCAGTACTTC
TRBV20-1	many	NA	TRBJ1-1	CRVGTSNTEAFF	TGCCGGGTCGGTACCTCGAACACTGAAGCTTTCTTT
TRBV11-2	few	TRBD1	TRBJ1-1	CASSLLTGVNTEAFF	TGTGCCAGCAGCCTACTCACAGGGGTGAACACTGAAGCTTTCTTT
TRBV6-2/TRBV6-3	NA	NA	TRBJ1-5	CASSYPMVANQPQHF	TGTGCCAGCAGTTACCCCATGGTCGCCAATCAGCCCCAGCATTTT
TRBV7-9	NA	NA	TRBJ2-1	CASSLPTGNNEQFF	TGTGCCAGCAGCTTACCCACAGGTAACAATGAGCAGTTCTTC
TRBV28	once	NA	TRBJ1-2	CASWIRGSGYGYTF	TGTGCCAGTTGGATTAGGGGGTCTGGCTATGGCTACACCTTC
TRBV12-3/TRBV12-4	NA	NA	TRBJ1-3	CASRPDGGAGNTIYF	TGTGCCAGCAGACCCGACGGGGGAGCAGGAAACACCATATATTTT